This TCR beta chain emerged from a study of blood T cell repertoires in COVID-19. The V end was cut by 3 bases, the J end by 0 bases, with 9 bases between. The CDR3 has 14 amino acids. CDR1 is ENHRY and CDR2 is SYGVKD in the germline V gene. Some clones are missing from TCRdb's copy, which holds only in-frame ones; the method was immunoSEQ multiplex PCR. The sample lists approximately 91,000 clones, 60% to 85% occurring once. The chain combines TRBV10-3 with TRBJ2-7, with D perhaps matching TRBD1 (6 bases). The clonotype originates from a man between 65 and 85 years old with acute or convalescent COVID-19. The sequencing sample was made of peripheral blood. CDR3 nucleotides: TGTGCCATCAGTGACGGGACATACTCCTACGAGCAGTACTTC. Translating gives CAISDGTYSYEQYF.